The 13 T cell receptor beta chains in this list originate from one sample, sequenced in a study of T cell repertoires in cytomegalovirus infection. TCRdb reprocessed the reads with MiXCR, giving one entry per CDR3 protein. The sample shows just under 550,000 distinct CDR3 sequences, less than 30% of them seen only once. The sample comprised PBMCs. These receptor sequences come from a human donor in good health (CMV status not recorded). Some clones in this sample may be carry-over from other donors' samples.

The V and J genes are TRBV2 and TRBJ2-3; D not resolved. The ends were cut back, 7 bases at V and 6 bases at J, with 17 bases in the middle. This CDR3 is built from 14 residues. Germline V gives CDR1 SNHLY, CDR2 FYNNEI. The CDR3 coding sequence is TGTGCCAGCACCTTTCTTAGTCCCGGGGATACGCAGTATTTT. Its protein is CASTFLSPGDTQYF.

The V call is TRBV4-3, the J call TRBJ1-5, with 8 nucleotides matching TRBD1. The CDR3 spans 16 residues. CDR1 is LGHNA, CDR2 YSLEER, per germline. V dropped 3 bases and J dropped 6; count of bases not matched to a gene: 10. CDR3 sequence reads: CASSHSADREGQPQHF. The CDR3 nucleotides read TGCGCCAGCAGCCATTCCGCGGACAGGGAGGGTCAGCCCCAGCATTTT.

V gene TRBV20-1 combines with J gene TRBJ1-5; possible D gene TRBD1, 5 bases. Germline V CDR1 and CDR2: DFQATT, SNEGSKA (reference sequence). Trimming took 3 bases from V and 3 from J, leaving 12 bases between them. CDR3 length: 14 amino acids. CDR3 nucleotides: TGCAGTGCTAGTGGGACGCCGGTCAATCAGCCCCAGCATTTT. Its translation: CSASGTPVNQPQHF.

At least ten counts were recorded for this clonotype. V and J are TRBV7-2 and TRBJ2-5, with a possible D match to TRBD2 (5 bases). The CDR3 extends over 14 amino acids. The V and J ends lost 5 bases and 2 bases respectively, with 12 bases between them. The germline CDR1 and CDR2 sequences are SGHTA and FQGNSA. The CDR3 DNA reads as TGTGCCAGCAGCGAGAGACCGGGGCAAGAGACCCAGTACTTC. Its translation is CASSERPGQETQYF.

This clonotype has more than one count but fewer than ten. The V gene is TRBV10-3, the J gene TRBJ2-1; D gene ambiguous. The CDR3 runs to 13 residues. V dropped 8 bases and J dropped 7 bases, with 15 bases sitting between them. Germline lookup yields CDR1 ENHRY and CDR2 SYGVKD. CDR3: CAIGDILGNEQFF. The DNA of the CDR3 is TGTGCCATCGGAGACATCCTAGGGAATGAGCAGTTCTTC.

This chain joins TRBV6-2 or TRBV6-3 and TRBJ2-3; a possible D gene is TRBD2 (6 bases). The CDR3 length is 14 residues. Germline CDR1 and CDR2: MNHEY and SVGEGT. Trimming took off 7 bases at V and 8 bases at J, with 19 bases between the two ends. The CDR3 DNA reads TGTGCCAGCATTTCGGGAGCCGTCCCTGGTACGCAGTATTTT. Its protein is CASISGAVPGTQYF.

This clonotype appeared once. The chain uses TRBV6-2 or TRBV6-3 and TRBJ2-3; TRBD1 aligns across 7 bases. Unmatched junction bases numbered 7, after V lost 4 bases and J lost 0 bases. The germline CDR1 and CDR2 sequences are MNHEY and SVGEGT. The CDR3 has 16 amino acids. The CDR3 spells CASSSDRSPSTDTQYF. The CDR3 DNA reads TGTGCCAGCAGTTCGGACAGGAGCCCTAGCACAGATACGCAGTATTTT.

This clonotype occurred a few times. The chain recombines TRBV20-1 with TRBJ2-3; 13 bases agree with TRBD2. The germline CDR1 and CDR2 sequences are DFQATT and SNEGSKA (reference sequence). The CDR3 consists of 15 residues. V shed 6 bases and J 4 bases; nucleotides not matched to a gene: 7. The CDR3 region is CSAGGLAGAADTQYF. CDR3 DNA sequence: TGCAGTGCCGGTGGACTAGCGGGAGCAGCAGATACGCAGTATTTT.

In this sample, this clonotype turned up many times. The rearrangement uses TRBV7-2 and TRBJ1-5; no definite D call. Looked up from germline, CDR1 is SGHTA and CDR2 is FQGNSA. The CDR3 totals 14 residues. Trimming removed 2 bases from V and 6 bases from J, with 11 bases in between. The CDR3 nucleotides read TGTGCCAGCAGCTTATTCCAGTCGGGTCAGCCCCAGCATTTT. Protein product: CASSLFQSGQPQHF.

The V call is TRBV6-2 or TRBV6-3, the J call TRBJ1-5; D remains unclear. The germline V and J ends were trimmed by 2 bases and 6 bases, with 11 bases remaining between them. The CDR3 is 14 amino acids. Germline CDR1 reads MNHEY; CDR2 reads SVGEGT. The CDR3 is CASSYRGNGQPQHF. The CDR3 nucleotides read TGTGCCAGCAGTTACCGAGGGAATGGTCAGCCCCAGCATTTT.

V usage is TRBV30 and J usage is TRBJ1-3; the D is unclear. This CDR3 has 14 residues. V lost 2 bases, J lost 3 bases, and 11 bases lay in between. Germline CDR1 is GTSNPN and CDR2 is SVGIG (reference sequence). The chain's CDR3 is CAWSRGVGGNTIYF. DNA for the CDR3: TGTGCCTGGAGTCGTGGGGTGGGTGGAAACACCATATATTTT. Full variable domain (remainder filled in from reference TRBV30 and TRBJ1-3): SQTIHQWPATLVQPVGSPLSLECTVEGTSNPNLYWYRQAAGRGLQLLFYSVGIGQISSEVPQNLSASRPQDRQFILSSKKLLLSDSGFYLCAWSRGVGGNTIYFGEGSWLTVV.

This sequence joins TRBV6-6 and TRBJ2-2, with a possible D match to TRBD1 (6 bases). Germline loops: CDR1 MNHNY, CDR2 SVGAGI (reference sequence). This CDR3 spans 20 amino acids. Trimming pared 2 bases from V and 0 bases from J, leaving 22 bases between. CDR3 residues: CASSYTKGGTPHPNTGELFF. CDR3 DNA: TGTGCCAGCAGTTACACAAAAGGTGGGACACCACACCCGAACACCGGGGAGCTGTTTTTT.

This clonotype was seen a handful of times. The chain combines TRBV19 with TRBJ1-1; D remains unclear. This CDR3 comprises 14 residues. V lost 5 bases and J lost 6, with 16 bases in between. Per germline, CDR1 LNHDA and CDR2 SQIVND (reference sequence). CDR3 in amino acids: CASSSQPGIAEAFF. CDR3 coding DNA: TGTGCCAGTAGTTCGCAACCTGGGATCGCTGAAGCTTTCTTT.